This T cell receptor beta chain was documented in a study of CD8+CD57+ T cells in acquired aplastic anemia. The study's findings and limits: Overlapping CD8+ CDR3 repertoires of patients and controls contained under 35 shared sequences.

By flow cytometry, patients selected for sequencing had shown an expansion of CD8+CD57+ cells. Severe acquired aplastic anemia was diagnosed in all patients. Genomic DNA, serving as template, underwent TCR beta VDJ and CDR3 profiling. TCRdb analysed the reads with MiXCR anew, one entry per CDR3 protein. The sample has around 130,000 distinct CDR3 sequences, 55% to 70% seen once. Germline V gives CDR1 MDHEN, CDR2 SYDVKM. The V and J ends lost 8 bases and 7 bases respectively, with 17 bases between them. This CDR3 comprises 13 residues. This clonotype was found many times. Its cognate antigen is unknown. The sequenced sample consisted of sorted CD4+, CD8+, or CD8+CD57+ T cells (not recorded which) from PBMCs. The chain recombines TRBV28 with TRBJ1-2; D remains ambiguous. This TCR derives from a human donor with aplastic anemia. The CDR3 sequence: CASQLGVVRGYTF. The CDR3 DNA follows: TGTGCCAGCCAATTGGGTGTTGTCCGTGGCTACACCTTC.